Each of the 14 T cell receptor beta chains below was sequenced from the same sample in a study of Ad26.COV2.S vaccination and SARS-CoV-2 variants. The table came from immunoSEQ multiplex PCR; TCRdb's copy has only in-frame clones and leaves some out. The profile shows 350,000 to 400,000 clones, 70% to 90% of them singletons. The treatment is: some 20 received Ad26.COV2.S at low or high dose, single or two shots; several received placebo; per-sample allocation not given. Sampling took place 63 days after the first vaccine or placebo injection. Material: peripheral blood, obtained in a trial of Ad26.COV2.S vaccine versus placebo. The receptor set was obtained from a person aged 18-65 years who received the Ad26.COV2.S COVID-19 vaccine or a placebo.

CDR3: CASSWTGGSYNSPLHF. The CDR3 DNA reads TGTGCCAGTAGTTGGACAGGGGGTTCCTATAATTCACCCCTCCACTTT. V is TRBV19 and J is TRBJ1-6, with 10 positions matching TRBD1. Germline V gives CDR1 LNHDA, CDR2 SQIVND (reference sequence). The CDR3 loop spans 16 amino acids. Trimming took 5 bases from V and 1 from J; bases not matched to a gene: 2.

The chain couples TRBV7-2 to TRBJ1-1; TRBD1 is a possible D gene (6 bases). The germline V gene has CDR1 SGHTA and CDR2 FQGNSA. V lost 3 bases and J lost 4, with 12 bases in between. There are 14 residues in the CDR3. CDR3 in DNA: TGTGCCAGCAGCTTTTACCAGGACAGCACTGAAGCTTTCTTT. This encodes CASSFYQDSTEAFF.

This clone was seen only once. V and J are TRBV18 and TRBJ2-7, with D uncertain. CDR1 and CDR2 from the germline V gene are KGHSH and LQKENI. This CDR3 is built from 12 residues. Trimming pared 5 bases from V and 4 bases from J, leaving 9 bases between. Here the CDR3 reads CASSAQQYEQYF. In DNA form, the CDR3 reads TGTGCCAGCTCAGCCCAGCAATACGAGCAGTACTTC.

In its sample, this clone was seen a few times. The sample holds other DNA sequences that translate to the same CDR3. This chain links TRBV7-9 with TRBJ2-7; no firm D call. This CDR3 has 13 amino acids. Trimming left V 1 base short and J 0 bases short, with 4 bases between. CDR1 is SEHNR, CDR2 FQNEAQ, per germline (reference sequence). This chain's CDR3 is CASSLGDSYEQYF. CDR3 sequence (DNA): TGTGCCAGCAGCTTAGGGGACTCCTACGAGCAGTACTTC. Full variable domain (outside the CDR3, taken from reference TRBV7-9 and TRBJ2-7): DTGVSQNPRHKITKRGQNVTFRCDPISEHNRLYWYRQTLGQGPEFLTYFQNEAQLEKSRLLSDRFSAERPKGSFSTLEIQRTEQGDSAMYLCASSLGDSYEQYFGPGTRLTVT.

As for this clone: This CDR3 is also generated by other DNA sequences in the sample. V is TRBV12-3 or TRBV12-4 and J is TRBJ1-2; D call uncertain. The CDR3 runs 13 residues. V lost 5 bases and J lost 3, with 10 bases in between. The CDR3, as DNA: TGTGCCAGCAGTCTTAGAGCGGACTATGGCTACACCTTC. This gives the protein CASSLRADYGYTF.

This rearrangement joins TRBV30 to TRBJ1-3; D is unresolved. The CDR3 extends over 14 amino acids. V was shortened by 5 bases and J by 2 bases, with 13 bases between the two germline ends. The germline V gene has CDR1 GTSNPN and CDR2 SVGIG (reference sequence). As DNA, the CDR3 is TGTGCCTGGGCGCTTTCGGTGGCTGGAAACACCATATATTTT. Translated, it gives CAWALSVAGNTIYF.

In its sample, this clone was seen a few times. The chain employs TRBV4-1 and TRBJ1-5; D gene unclear. Germline loops: CDR1 MGHRA, CDR2 YSYEKL. The CDR3 loop spans 16 amino acids. V lost 4 bases and J lost 1, with 14 bases in between. CDR3 in DNA: TGCGCCAGCAGCCTGGCGAGAGAGTACAGCAATCAGCCCCAGCATTTT. The encoded protein is CASSLAREYSNQPQHF.

V usage is TRBV7-2 and J usage is TRBJ1-2, with a tentative D call TRBD1 (5 bases). The CDR3 has 14 residues. CDR1 and CDR2 (germline): SGHTA, FQGNSA. Trimming removed 5 bases at V and 7 bases at J, with 17 bases between. The CDR3 bases are TGTGCCAGCAGCCAAGGGACTCGAAGCAGTGGCTACACCTTC. It yields the protein CASSQGTRSSGYTF.

This clone was detected only once. The chain employs TRBV5-4 and TRBJ1-1, with D hard to call. The CDR3 contains 15 residues. The V and J ends lost 4 bases and 1 base respectively, with 14 bases between them. Germline CDR1 is SGHNT and CDR2 is YYREEE (reference sequence). The CDR3: CASSTPVLRNTEAFF. The DNA for the CDR3 is TGTGCCAGCAGCACTCCAGTGTTGAGGAACACTGAAGCTTTCTTT. The variable domain in full, with the rest retrieved from reference TRBV5-4 and TRBJ1-1, is ETGVTQSPTHLIKTRGQQVTLRCSSQSGHNTVSWYQQALGQGPQFIFQYYREEENGRGNFPPRFSGLQFPNYSSELNVNALELDDSALYLCASSTPVLRNTEAFFGQGTRLTVV.

V usage is TRBV6-5 and J usage is TRBJ2-7; D is unresolved. This CDR3 is 15 amino acids long. Trimming stripped 7 bases from V and 1 base from J, with 17 bases between. Germline V gene sequence: CDR1 MNHEY, CDR2 SVGAGI. This chain's CDR3 is CASNRVGTDSYEQYF. The CDR3 DNA is TGTGCCAGCAACCGCGTAGGAACAGATTCCTACGAGCAGTACTTC.

The chain recombines TRBV4-3 with TRBJ2-3, with TRBD2 matching over 9 bases. Trimming cost V 0 bases and J 1 base; bases outside gene matches: 8. This CDR3 has 18 residues. Per germline, CDR1 LGHNA and CDR2 YSLEER. The DNA of the CDR3 is TGCGCCAGCAGCCAAGATGGAGCTAGCGGGGCCCGCACAGATACGCAGTATTTT. This codes for CASSQDGASGARTDTQYF.

The genes are TRBV4-2 and TRBJ1-1; 8 bases line up with TRBD1. CDR1 is LGHNA, CDR2 YNFKEQ, per germline. The CDR3 is 15 residues long. The trim removed 3 bases at V and 3 bases at J, leaving 6 bases unmatched. CDR3 sequence reads: CASSQQQGEYTEAFF. The CDR3 DNA follows: TGTGCCAGCAGCCAGCAACAGGGGGAGTACACTGAAGCTTTCTTT.

V gene TRBV5-1 combines with J gene TRBJ2-2; D not certain. In germline, CDR1 is SGHRS, CDR2 YFSETQ. CDR3 length equals 17 residues. V was shortened by 0 bases and J by 2 bases, with 14 bases between the two germline ends. The CDR3 region is CASSLEPFGTNTGELFF. In nucleotides, the CDR3 is TGCGCCAGCAGCTTGGAACCATTCGGAACAAACACCGGGGAGCTGTTTTTT.

The rearrangement links TRBV6-5 to TRBJ1-1; 8 bases map to TRBD1. The CDR3 has 14 residues. The V and J ends lost 5 bases and 4 bases, in that order; junction bases with no gene match: 6. The germline V gene encodes CDR1 MNHEY and CDR2 SVGAGI. The CDR3 protein is CASSTTGGSTEAFF. The CDR3 DNA reads TGTGCCAGCAGTACCACAGGGGGGAGCACTGAAGCTTTCTTT.